This TCR beta chain was obtained from a study of pediatric ulcerative colitis (dated by TCRdb to 2018 to 2020). General notes on the study: Pancolitis was present in roughly seven ulcerative colitis patients and left-sided colitis in two, and histology consistent with ulcerative colitis was found in all of these patients. From roughly 10 newly diagnosed, treatment-naive pediatric ulcerative colitis patients and a few non-IBD control children, paired blood and rectal samples were collected. The Pediatric Ulcerative Colitis Activity Index classified a couple of patients as having mild disease, several as having moderate disease and three as having acute severe colitis.

Through the immunoSEQ TRB Survey service, multiplex V and J primers were used to amplify rearranged CDR3 beta regions from genomic DNA. To keep sequencing depth equal across samples, survey-level depth of up to 500,000 reads per sample was applied. Libraries were purified and pooled, and sequencing was performed on Illumina technology. In the paper's pipeline: immunoSEQ online tools were used for productive clonality, sample overlap, pairwise scatters, CDR3 beta length, V/D/J gene usage and productiveness. Calculated diversity was defined as the number of unique rearrangements divided by total templates, multiplied by 100, and Shannon and Simpson indices were computed as well. Z-score normalized data were analyzed by principal component analysis with the R prcomp function and the ggbiplot package. Morisita's index was used to quantify the clonal overlap between blood and rectum within each subject. The source is immuneACCESS, and TCRdb retained only in-frame sequences with V and J called. Part of the clones is not carried over; for the studies checked, unresolved V genes explain less than half of this, and the remainder is unexplained. D and trimming were read from the DNA, whereas the V and J calls and clone size are those reported in that table. The sample table lists 40,000 to 60,000 clones, 60% to 85% of them with a count of one. The ten most abundant clones make up over 3% of the sample.

What the study reported, not specific to this receptor: T cells from blood may have been included in the rectal pinch biopsies, particularly in patients with overt colitis. Controls, mild-moderate and acute severe colitis patients were separated by rectal repertoire features, and reduced rectal diversity due to clonal expansions was observed in acute severe colitis. Two rectal CDR3 clonotypes were found in every ulcerative colitis patient but in no control. Compared with controls, ulcerative colitis patients showed significantly higher autologous blood-rectal clonal overlap, a finding that suggests increased T cell trafficking to inflamed tissue. For technical reasons, substantially fewer templates were yielded by the blood samples of a couple of patients, and these blood samples were excluded from blood-rectal overlap analysis. Because repertoires were derived from total lymphocyte DNA, patterns in rare subsets such as regulatory T cells may not have been reflected. The healthy control group was small, consisting of only four individuals.

During colonoscopy, one to two pinch biopsies were obtained from the rectum for research. Ulcerative colitis patients had received no immunosuppressive medication before the diagnostic colonoscopy. Before DNA was isolated, the rectal biopsies underwent proteinase K digestion. The Wizard kit (Promega) was used to extract genomic DNA from the blood and intestinal samples. As regards this clone: Its target antigen remains unknown. Base qualities were left out, and no much larger clone turns up one base away.

The germline V gene yields SGHDT for CDR1 and YYEEEE for CDR2. Taken from cysteine to phenylalanine, the CDR3 has 15 residues. The CDR3 DNA has 45 bases and is translated from base 1. Relative to germline, V is 3 bases shorter and J is 7 bases shorter, with 16 bases between their ends. Sequencing input: gut tissue. The V and J genes are TRBV5-6 and TRBJ1-4; TRBD1 is possibly the D segment (5 matching bases). The TCR sequence derives from a girl aged 5-17 years with moderate ulcerative colitis. In nucleotides, the sequence is TGTGCCAGCAGCTCCTTACAGGAGATGACTGAAAAACTGTTTTTT. Its protein product is CASSSLQEMTEKLFF.